The clone carrying this T cell receptor beta chain has a handful of counts. The antigen is undetermined. TCRdb itself ran the 5' RACE reads through MiXCR, one entry per CDR3 protein. The sample has some 150,000 distinct CDR3 sequences, approximately 21% seen once. This record belongs to a study of T-cell memory formation after mild COVID-19. Study results and limitations: CD4/CD8 balance held among clones contracting day 15 to 85, and later expanders leaned CD4+.

The V end lost 2 bases, the J end lost 3 bases, and 12 bases lay between the germline ends. This CDR3 is built from 15 residues. The rearrangement uses TRBV12-3 or TRBV12-4 and TRBJ2-3; no reliable D call. The sample comprised PBMCs or a T cell subset sorted from them (not recorded which). The clonotype was recovered from an adult woman who had mild COVID-19 (a few samples of this study predate the infection). Cell type and time point are not known. The DNA of the CDR3 is TGTGCCAGCAGTTTAAGAGGTACCCAGACAGATACGCAGTATTTT. Protein product: CASSLRGTQTDTQYF.